This T cell receptor (beta chain) emerged from a study of T cell changes during pregnancy in multiple sclerosis. Only in-frame clones appear in the TCRdb table, and some are missing; sequencing was by immunoSEQ multiplex PCR. The data contain 70,000 or so clones, 85% to 95% of them singletons. The CDR3 totals 11 residues. Germline values: CDR1 GTSNPN, CDR2 SVGIG (reference sequence). The V and J ends lost 3 bases and 5 bases respectively, with 8 bases between them. The chain carries TRBV30 and TRBJ2-7; a weak D match, TRBD2 (5 bases). The sequencing here drew on CD4+ T cells from peripheral blood mononuclear cells, taken before pregnancy. The origin of this receptor is a female donor with multiple sclerosis, enrolled in a pregnancy study. The CDR3 DNA follows: TGTGCCTGGAGGGCGAGGGACGAGCAGTACTTC. Its translation is CAWRARDEQYF.